The T cell receptor (beta chain) described here comes from a study of patients and donors after allogeneic stem cell transplantation. TCRdb re-called the RT-PCR reads through MiXCR, storing one row per CDR3 protein. The repertoire has fewer than 500,000 distinct CDR3 sequences, about a sixth of them found once; the top ten carry around 7.2%. Per germline, CDR1 SGHRS and CDR2 YFSETQ. The V and J ends lost 4 bases and 3 bases respectively, with 14 bases between them. The CDR3 sequence is 15 residues long. The material sequenced was blood, either unsorted or a sorted T cell fraction (not recorded which). V is TRBV5-1 and J is TRBJ2-1; D remains ambiguous. This TCR was sampled from a human donor who was either an allogeneic HSCT recipient or a stem cell or donor lymphocyte infusion donor (not recorded which). It is not recorded whose cells these are; they may come from a transplant donor. CDR3: CASSAPFSSYNEQFF. For the CDR3, the DNA is TGCGCCAGCAGCGCCCCTTTTTCTAGCTACAATGAGCAGTTCTTC.